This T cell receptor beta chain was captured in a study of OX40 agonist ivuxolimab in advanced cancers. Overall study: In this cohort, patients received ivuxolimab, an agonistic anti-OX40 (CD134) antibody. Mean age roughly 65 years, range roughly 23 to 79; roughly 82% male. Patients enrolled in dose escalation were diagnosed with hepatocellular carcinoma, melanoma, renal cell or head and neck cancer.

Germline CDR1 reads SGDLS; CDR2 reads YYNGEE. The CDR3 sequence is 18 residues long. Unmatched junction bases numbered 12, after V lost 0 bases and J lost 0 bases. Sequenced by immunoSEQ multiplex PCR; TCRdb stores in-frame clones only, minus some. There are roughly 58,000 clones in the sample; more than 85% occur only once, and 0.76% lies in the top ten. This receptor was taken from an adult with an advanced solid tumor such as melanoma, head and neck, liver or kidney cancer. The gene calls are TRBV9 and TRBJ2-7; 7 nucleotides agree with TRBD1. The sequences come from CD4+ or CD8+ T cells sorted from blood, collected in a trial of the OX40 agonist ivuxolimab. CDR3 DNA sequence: TGTGCCAGCAGCGTAGCCCCAGTAAGAGACAGGGACTCCTACGAGCAGTACTTC. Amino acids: CASSVAPVRDRDSYEQYF.